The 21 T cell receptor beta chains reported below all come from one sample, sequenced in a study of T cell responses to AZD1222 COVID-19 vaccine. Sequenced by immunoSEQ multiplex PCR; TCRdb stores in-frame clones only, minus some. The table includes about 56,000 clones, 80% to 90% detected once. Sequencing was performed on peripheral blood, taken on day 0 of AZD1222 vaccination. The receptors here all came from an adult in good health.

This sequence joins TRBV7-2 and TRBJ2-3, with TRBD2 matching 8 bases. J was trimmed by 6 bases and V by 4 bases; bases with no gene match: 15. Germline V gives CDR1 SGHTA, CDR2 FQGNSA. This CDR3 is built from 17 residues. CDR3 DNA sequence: TGTGCCAGCAGCTCAATTCGACCTAGCGGGCCCCGGGATACGCAGTATTTT. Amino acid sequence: CASSSIRPSGPRDTQYF.

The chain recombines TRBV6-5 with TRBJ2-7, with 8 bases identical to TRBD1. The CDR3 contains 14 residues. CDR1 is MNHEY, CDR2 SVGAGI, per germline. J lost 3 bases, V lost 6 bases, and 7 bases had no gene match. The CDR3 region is CASRRQGNIYEQYF. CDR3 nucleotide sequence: TGTGCCAGCAGGCGACAGGGGAATATCTACGAGCAGTACTTC.

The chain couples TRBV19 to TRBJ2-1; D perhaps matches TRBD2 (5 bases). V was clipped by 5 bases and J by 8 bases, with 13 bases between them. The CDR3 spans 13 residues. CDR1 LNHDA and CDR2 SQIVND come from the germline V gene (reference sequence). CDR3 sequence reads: CASSPWTADEQFF. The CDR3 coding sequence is TGTGCCAGTAGTCCTTGGACTGCCGATGAGCAGTTCTTC.

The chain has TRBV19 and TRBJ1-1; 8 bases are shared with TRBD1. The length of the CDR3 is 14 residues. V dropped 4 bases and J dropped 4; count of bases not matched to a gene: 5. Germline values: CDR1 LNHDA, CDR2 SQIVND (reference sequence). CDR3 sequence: CASSTDRESTEAFF. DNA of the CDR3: TGTGCCAGTAGTACGGACAGGGAAAGCACTGAAGCTTTCTTT.

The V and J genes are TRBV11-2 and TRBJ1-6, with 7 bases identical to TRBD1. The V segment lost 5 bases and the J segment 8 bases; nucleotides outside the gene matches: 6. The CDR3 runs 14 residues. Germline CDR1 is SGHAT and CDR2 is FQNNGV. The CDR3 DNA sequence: TGTGCCAGCAGCACCCTACAGGGGCATTCACCCCTCCACTTT. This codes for CASSTLQGHSPLHF. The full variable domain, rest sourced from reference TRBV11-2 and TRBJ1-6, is EAGVAQSPRYKIIEKRQSVAFWCNPISGHATLYWYQQILGQGPKLLIQFQNNGVVDDSQLPKDRFSAERLKGVDSTLKIQPAKLEDSAVYLCASSTLQGHSPLHFGNGTRLTVT.

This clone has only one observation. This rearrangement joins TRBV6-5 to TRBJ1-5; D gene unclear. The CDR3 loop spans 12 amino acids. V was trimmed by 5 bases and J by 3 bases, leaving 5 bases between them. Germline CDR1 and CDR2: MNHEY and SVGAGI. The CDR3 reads CASSPYNQPQHF. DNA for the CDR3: TGTGCCAGCAGTCCATACAATCAGCCCCAGCATTTT.

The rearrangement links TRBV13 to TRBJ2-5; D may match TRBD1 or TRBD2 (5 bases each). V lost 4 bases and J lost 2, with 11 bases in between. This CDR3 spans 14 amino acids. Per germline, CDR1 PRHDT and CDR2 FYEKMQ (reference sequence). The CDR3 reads CASSSGDVQETQYF. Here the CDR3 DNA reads TGTGCCAGCAGCTCCGGGGACGTGCAAGAGACCCAGTACTTC.

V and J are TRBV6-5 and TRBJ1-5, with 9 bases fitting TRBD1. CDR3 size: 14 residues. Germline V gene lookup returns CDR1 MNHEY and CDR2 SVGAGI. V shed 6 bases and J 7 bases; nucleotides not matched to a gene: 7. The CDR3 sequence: CASSPGQGRQPQHF. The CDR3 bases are TGTGCCAGCAGCCCGGGACAGGGCCGGCAGCCCCAGCATTTT.

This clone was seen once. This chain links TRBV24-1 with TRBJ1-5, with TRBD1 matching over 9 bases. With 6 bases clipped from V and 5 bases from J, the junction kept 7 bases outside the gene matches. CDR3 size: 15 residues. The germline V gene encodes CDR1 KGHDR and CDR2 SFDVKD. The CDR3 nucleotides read TGTGCCACCAGTCAGACGGGACAGGGTGATCAGCCCCAGCATTTT. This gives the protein CATSQTGQGDQPQHF.

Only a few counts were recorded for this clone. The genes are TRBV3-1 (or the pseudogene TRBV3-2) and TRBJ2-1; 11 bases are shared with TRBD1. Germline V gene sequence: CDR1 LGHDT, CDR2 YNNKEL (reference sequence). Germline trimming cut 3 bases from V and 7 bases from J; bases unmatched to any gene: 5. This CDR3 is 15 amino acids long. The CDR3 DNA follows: TGTGCCAGCAGCCACCAGGACAGGGGGCGGAATGAGCAGTTCTTC. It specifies CASSHQDRGRNEQFF.

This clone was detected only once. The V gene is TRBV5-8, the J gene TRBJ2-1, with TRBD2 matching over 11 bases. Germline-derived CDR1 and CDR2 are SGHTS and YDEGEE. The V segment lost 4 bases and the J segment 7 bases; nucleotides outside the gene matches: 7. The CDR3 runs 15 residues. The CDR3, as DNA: TGTGCCAGCAGCCTTCTAGCGGGGGGCCTTAATGAGCAGTTCTTC. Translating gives CASSLLAGGLNEQFF.

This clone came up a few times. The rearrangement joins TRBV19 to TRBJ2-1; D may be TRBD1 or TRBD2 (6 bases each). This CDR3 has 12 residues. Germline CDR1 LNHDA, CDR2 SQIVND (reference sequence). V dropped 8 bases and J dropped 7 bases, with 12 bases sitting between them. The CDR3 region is CASARGGNEQFF. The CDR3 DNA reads TGTGCCAGTGCCAGGGGAGGAAATGAGCAGTTCTTC.

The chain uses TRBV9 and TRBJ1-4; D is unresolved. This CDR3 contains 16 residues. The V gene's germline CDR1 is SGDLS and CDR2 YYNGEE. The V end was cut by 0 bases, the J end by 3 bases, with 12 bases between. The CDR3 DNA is TGTGCCAGCAGCGTAGGAGGACTAGGGTCTAATGAAAAACTGTTTTTT. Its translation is CASSVGGLGSNEKLFF.

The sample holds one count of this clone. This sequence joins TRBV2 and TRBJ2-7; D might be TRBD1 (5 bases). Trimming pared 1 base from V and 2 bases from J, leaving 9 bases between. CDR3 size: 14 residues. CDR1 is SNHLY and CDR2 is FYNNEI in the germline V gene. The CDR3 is CASSEGRATYEQYF. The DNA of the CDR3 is TGTGCCAGCAGTGAAGGCAGGGCGACCTACGAGCAGTACTTC.

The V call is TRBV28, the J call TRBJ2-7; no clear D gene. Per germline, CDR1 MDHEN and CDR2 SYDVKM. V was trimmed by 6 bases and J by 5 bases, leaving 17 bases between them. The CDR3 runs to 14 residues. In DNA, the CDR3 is TGTGCCAGCAGGATTCGGACCCAGCCCCACGAGCAGTACTTC. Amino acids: CASRIRTQPHEQYF.

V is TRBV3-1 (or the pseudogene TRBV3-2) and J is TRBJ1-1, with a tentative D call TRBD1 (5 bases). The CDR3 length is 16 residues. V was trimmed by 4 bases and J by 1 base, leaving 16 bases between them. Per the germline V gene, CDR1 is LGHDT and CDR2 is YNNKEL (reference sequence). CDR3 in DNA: TGTGCCAGCAGCCTCCGAAGGGGCACATCGAACACTGAAGCTTTCTTT. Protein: CASSLRRGTSNTEAFF.

CDR3 coding DNA: TGCGCCAGCAGCCAAGGCTCAGGTTTCGGGTTGGGGAACACTGAAGCTTTCTTT. Translation: CASSQGSGFGLGNTEAFF. The rearrangement links TRBV4-1 to TRBJ1-1; D uncertain. The germline V gene has CDR1 MGHRA and CDR2 YSYEKL. CDR3 length: 18 residues. V lost 1 base to trimming and J lost 1 base, with 19 bases between them.

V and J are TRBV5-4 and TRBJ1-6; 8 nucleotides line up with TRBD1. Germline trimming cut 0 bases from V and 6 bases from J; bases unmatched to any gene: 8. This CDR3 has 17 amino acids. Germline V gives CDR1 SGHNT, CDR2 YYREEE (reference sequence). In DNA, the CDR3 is TGTGCCAGCAGCTTGGAAAGCCACAGGGGGAGTAATTCACCCCTCCACTTT. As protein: CASSLESHRGSNSPLHF. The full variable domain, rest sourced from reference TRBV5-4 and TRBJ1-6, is ETGVTQSPTHLIKTRGQQVTLRCSSQSGHNTVSWYQQALGQGPQFIFQYYREEENGRGNFPPRFSGLQFPNYSSELNVNALELDDSALYLCASSLESHRGSNSPLHFGNGTRLTVT.

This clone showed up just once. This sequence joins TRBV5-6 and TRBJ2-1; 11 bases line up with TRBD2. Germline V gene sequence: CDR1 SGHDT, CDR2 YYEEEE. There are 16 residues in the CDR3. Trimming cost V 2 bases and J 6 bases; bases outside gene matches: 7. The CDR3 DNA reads TGTGCCAGCAGCTTTACTAGCGGGGGTATATTCAATGAGCAGTTCTTC. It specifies CASSFTSGGIFNEQFF.

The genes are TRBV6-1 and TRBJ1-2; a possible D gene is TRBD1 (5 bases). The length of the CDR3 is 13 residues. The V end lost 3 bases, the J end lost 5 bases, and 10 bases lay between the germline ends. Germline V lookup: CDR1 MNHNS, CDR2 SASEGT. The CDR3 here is CASSETAPYGYTF. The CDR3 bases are TGTGCCAGCAGTGAGACAGCTCCGTATGGCTACACCTTC.

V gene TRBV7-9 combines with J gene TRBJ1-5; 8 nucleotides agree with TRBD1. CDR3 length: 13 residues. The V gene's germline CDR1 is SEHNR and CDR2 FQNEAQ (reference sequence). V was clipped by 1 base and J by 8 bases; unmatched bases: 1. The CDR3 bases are TGTGCCAGCAGCTTAGGGACAGGGAAGCCCCAGCATTTT. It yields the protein CASSLGTGKPQHF.